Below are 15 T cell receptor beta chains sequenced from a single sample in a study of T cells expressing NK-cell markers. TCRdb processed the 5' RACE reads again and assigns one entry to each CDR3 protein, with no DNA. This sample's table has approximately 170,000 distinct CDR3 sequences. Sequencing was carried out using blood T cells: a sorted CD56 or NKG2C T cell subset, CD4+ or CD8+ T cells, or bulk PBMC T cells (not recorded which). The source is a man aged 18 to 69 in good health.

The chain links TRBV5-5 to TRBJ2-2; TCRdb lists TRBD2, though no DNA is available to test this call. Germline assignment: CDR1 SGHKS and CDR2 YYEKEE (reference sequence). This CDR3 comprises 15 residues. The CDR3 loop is CASSPPLAGNGELFF.

The CDR3 loop reads CASRSSLAGGSRDTQYF. The chain combines TRBV7-9 with TRBJ2-3; TCRdb's D call, TRBD2, is unchecked because there is no DNA. Germline V CDR1 and CDR2: SEHNR, FQNEAQ (reference sequence). There are 17 residues in the CDR3.

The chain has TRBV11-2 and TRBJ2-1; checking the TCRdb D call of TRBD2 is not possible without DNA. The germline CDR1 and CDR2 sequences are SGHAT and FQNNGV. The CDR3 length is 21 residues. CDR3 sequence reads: CASSATAKGLAGTSSYNEQFF.

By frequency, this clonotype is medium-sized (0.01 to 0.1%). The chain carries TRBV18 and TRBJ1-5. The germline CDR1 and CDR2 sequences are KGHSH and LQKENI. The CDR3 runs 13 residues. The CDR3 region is CASSPRSNQPQHF.

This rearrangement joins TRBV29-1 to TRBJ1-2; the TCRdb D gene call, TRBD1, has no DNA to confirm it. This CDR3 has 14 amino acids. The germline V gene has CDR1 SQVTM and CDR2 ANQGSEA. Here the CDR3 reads CSVEAQGANYGYTF.

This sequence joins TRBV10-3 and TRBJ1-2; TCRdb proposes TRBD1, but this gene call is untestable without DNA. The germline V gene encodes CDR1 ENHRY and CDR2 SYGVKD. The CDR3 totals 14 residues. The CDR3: CAISESGQNYGYTF.

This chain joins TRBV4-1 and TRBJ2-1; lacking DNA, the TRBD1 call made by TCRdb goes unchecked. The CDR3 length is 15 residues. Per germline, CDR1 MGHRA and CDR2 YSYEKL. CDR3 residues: CASSQRTQFNNEQFF.

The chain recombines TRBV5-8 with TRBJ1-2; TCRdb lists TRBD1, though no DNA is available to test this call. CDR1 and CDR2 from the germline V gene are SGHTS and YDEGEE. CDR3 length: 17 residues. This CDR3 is CASSFAGTGDGYDGYTF.

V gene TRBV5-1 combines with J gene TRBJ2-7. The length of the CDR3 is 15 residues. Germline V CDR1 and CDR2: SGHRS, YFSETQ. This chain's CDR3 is CASSPSDSYYALQYF.

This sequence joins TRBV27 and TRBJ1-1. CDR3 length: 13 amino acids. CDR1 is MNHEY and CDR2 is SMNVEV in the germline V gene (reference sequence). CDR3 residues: CASSFKWDSEAFF.

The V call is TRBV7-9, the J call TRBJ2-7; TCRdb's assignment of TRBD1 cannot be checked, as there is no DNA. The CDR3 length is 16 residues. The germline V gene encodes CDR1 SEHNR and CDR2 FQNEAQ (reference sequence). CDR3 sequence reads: CASSPTTGRGIYEQYF.

The CDR3 region is CASSLTSGGTKNIQYF. The chain recombines TRBV28 with TRBJ2-4; as DNA is missing, the TRBD2 call by TCRdb cannot be tested. The CDR3 has 16 amino acids. Per germline, CDR1 MDHEN and CDR2 SYDVKM.

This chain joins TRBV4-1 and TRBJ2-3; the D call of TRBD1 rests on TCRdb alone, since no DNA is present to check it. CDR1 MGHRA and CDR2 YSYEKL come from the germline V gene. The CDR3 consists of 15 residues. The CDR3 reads CASSQELRGPDTQYF.

The CDR3 loop is CASSQDGRMGGTGMYDTEAFF. The chain joins TRBV4-1 to TRBJ1-1; checking the TCRdb D call of TRBD1 is not possible without DNA. CDR1 and CDR2 from the germline V gene are MGHRA and YSYEKL. The CDR3 spans 21 residues.

CDR3 loop: CASSPGQDKETQYF. This chain joins TRBV5-4 and TRBJ2-5; checking the TCRdb D call of TRBD1 is not possible without DNA. CDR1 is SGHNT, CDR2 YYREEE, per germline (reference sequence). The CDR3 is made up of 14 amino acids.